This T cell receptor beta chain appears in the sequencing data of a study of CXCR3-negative and CXCR3-positive naive CD8 T cells. Study-level results: The study found more hydrophobic TRB CDR3s in CXCR3-positive naive cells than in CXCR3-negative naive cells.

The TRB libraries of cDNA were built by UMI-labeled 5' RACE. No DNA is given; TCRdb re-called the 5' RACE reads and lists each CDR3 protein once. This table lists some 60,000 distinct CDR3 sequences. To note about this clonotype: Its target is unknown.

Germline V gene sequence: CDR1 SQVTM, CDR2 ANQGSEA. This CDR3 is built from 11 residues. The TCR comes from a human donor in good health. Some clones in this sample may be carry-over from other donors' samples. Material: naive CXCR3+ CD8+ T cells from blood. Specified subset: CD45RO-CCR7+CD27+CD95- naive CD8+ T cells expressing CXCR3 (TNR3+). The chain links TRBV29-1 to TRBJ2-7. The CDR3 loop is CSVAQAGEQYF.